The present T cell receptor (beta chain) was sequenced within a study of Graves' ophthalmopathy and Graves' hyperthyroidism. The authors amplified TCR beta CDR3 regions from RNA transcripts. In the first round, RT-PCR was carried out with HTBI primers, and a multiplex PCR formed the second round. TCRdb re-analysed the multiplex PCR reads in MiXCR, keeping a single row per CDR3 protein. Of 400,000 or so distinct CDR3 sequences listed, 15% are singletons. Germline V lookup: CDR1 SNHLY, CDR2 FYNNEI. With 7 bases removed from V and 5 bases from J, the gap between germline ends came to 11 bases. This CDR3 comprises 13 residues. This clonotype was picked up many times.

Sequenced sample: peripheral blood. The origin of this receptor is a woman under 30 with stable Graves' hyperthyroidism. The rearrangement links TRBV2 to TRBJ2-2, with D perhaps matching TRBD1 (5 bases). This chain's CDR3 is CASKTTGTGELFF. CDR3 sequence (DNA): TGTGCCAGCAAAACTACAGGAACCGGGGAGCTGTTTTTT.